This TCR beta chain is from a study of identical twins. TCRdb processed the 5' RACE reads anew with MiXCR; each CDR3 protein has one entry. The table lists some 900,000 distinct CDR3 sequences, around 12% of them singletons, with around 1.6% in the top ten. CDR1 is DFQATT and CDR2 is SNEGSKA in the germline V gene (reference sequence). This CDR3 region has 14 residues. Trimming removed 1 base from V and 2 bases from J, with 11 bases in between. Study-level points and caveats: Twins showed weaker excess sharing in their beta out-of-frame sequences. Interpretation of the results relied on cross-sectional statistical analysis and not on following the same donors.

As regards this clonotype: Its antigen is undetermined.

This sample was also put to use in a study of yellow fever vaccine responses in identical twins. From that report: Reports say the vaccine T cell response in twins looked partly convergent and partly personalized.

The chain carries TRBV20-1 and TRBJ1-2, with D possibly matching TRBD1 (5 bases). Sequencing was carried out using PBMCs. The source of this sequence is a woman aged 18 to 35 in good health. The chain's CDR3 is CSARVGGTNYGYTF. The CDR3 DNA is TGCAGTGCTAGAGTCGGCGGGACGAACTATGGCTACACCTTC.